This TCR beta chain was recovered during a study of blood T cell repertoires in COVID-19. With respect to this clone: Other DNA sequences in this specimen translate into the identical CDR3.

Sequencing used immunoSEQ multiplex PCR; TCRdb keeps in-frame clones, though not all of them. The table shows some 330,000 clones, with 80% to 90% occurring only once. The V gene's germline CDR1 is SGHRS and CDR2 YFSETQ. The CDR3 is made up of 13 amino acids. V was cut by 0 bases and J by 2 bases, with 6 bases left in between. Sample: PBMCs or T cells enriched from blood (not recorded which). The chain couples TRBV5-1 to TRBJ2-7; perhaps TRBD1 as D (5 bases). The receptor was isolated from a man aged 25-45 years who had recovered from COVID-19. CDR3 coding DNA: TGCGCCAGCAGCTTGGGCAGGGCCTACGAGCAGTACTTC. Translation gives CASSLGRAYEQYF. Using reference TRBV5-1 and TRBJ2-7 for the parts outside the CDR3, the full variable domain is KAGVTQTPRYLIKTRGQQVTLSCSPISGHRSVSWYQQTPGQGLQFLFEYFSETQRNKGNFPGRFSGRQFSNSRSEMNVSTLELGDSALYLCASSLGRAYEQYFGPGTRLTVT.